The sample holds a few counts of the clone carrying this T cell receptor beta chain. Its cognate antigen is unknown. This entry is derived from a study of cytomegalovirus exposure and HLA in healthy donors. PCR amplification relied on 60 Vbeta primers (plus 13 Jbeta primers). Some clones are missing from TCRdb's copy, which holds only in-frame ones; the method was immunoSEQ multiplex PCR. The sample consists of more than 130,000 clones, less than 85% of them appearing once. This CDR3 has 15 amino acids. Losses at the gene ends were 0 bases for V and 8 bases for J; bases not matched to a gene: 8. The V gene's germline CDR1 is MNHEY and CDR2 SVGAGI. Study-wide points: Immune exposure was documented only through CMV serostatus. In a later analysis, several top co-occurrence clusters appeared linked to parvovirus B19, influenza, CMV and Epstein-Barr virus. When analyzed later, the rates of TCR association showed variation by HLA locus, with DRB1 the most and HLA-C the fewest. Because they were indistinguishable, some V segments, including TRBV6-2 and TRBV6-3, were excluded.

This clonotype was sampled from a man aged 40-49 years in good health and CMV-seropositive. J is TRBJ1-2 and V is TRBV6-5; 8 nucleotides line up with TRBD1. Sequencing was done on a sample of PBMCs. CDR3 amino acids: CASSYSWTGIDGYTF. DNA for the CDR3: TGTGCCAGCAGTTACTCCTGGACAGGGATTGACGGCTACACCTTC.